The sequence of this TCR beta chain was determined in a study of blood T cell repertoires in COVID-19. On the study more broadly: The United States, Italy and Spain were the sources of the acute and convalescent COVID-19 samples. PBMCs, B-cell-depleted T cells, or T cells were the source of the cDNA or gDNA that made up the material.

As originally analysed: Reference gene primer amplification yielded estimated nucleated cell counts. Sequencing was performed with immunoSEQ multiplex PCR; in TCRdb, only in-frame clones are kept and a portion is missing. V and J calls and clone size are copied from that table; D and trimming were computed from the DNA. The data hold a few hundred thousand clones, with around nine tenths observed a single time. Trimming removed 4 bases from V and 7 bases from J, with 11 bases in between. CDR1 and CDR2 from the germline V gene are SEHNR and FQNEAQ (reference sequence). This CDR3 has 12 residues. Cohort 3 recovery required two negative PCRs, clearance, or symptom resolution.

The clonotype originates from a woman in her forties or fifties who had recovered from COVID-19. Sequencing was done on a sample of PBMCs or T cells enriched from blood (not recorded which). The chain uses TRBV7-9 and TRBJ2-7; D might be TRBD2 (5 bases). CDR3 sequence (DNA): TGTGCCAGCAGCTCCGAAACGGGGGAGCAGTACTTC. This codes for CASSSETGEQYF. The full variable domain, completed using reference TRBV7-9 and TRBJ2-7, is DTGVSQNPRHKITKRGQNVTFRCDPISEHNRLYWYRQTLGQGPEFLTYFQNEAQLEKSRLLSDRFSAERPKGSFSTLEIQRTEQGDSAMYLCASSSETGEQYFGPGTRLTVT.